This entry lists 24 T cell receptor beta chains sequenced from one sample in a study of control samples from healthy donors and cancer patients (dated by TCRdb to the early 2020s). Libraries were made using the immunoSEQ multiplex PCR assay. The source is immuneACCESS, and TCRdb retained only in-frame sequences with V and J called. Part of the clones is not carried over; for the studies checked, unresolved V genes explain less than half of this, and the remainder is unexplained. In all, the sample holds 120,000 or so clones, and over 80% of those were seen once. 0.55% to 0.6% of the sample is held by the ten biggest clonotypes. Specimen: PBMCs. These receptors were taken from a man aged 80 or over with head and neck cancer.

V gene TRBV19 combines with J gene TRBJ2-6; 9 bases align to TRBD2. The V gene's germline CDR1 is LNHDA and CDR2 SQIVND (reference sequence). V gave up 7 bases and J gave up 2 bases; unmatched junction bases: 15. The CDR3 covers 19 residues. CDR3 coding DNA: TGTGCCAGTACCCCCTCTAGCGGGACAAGACTAACTGGGGCCAACGTCCTGACTTTC. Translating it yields CASTPSSGTRLTGANVLTF.

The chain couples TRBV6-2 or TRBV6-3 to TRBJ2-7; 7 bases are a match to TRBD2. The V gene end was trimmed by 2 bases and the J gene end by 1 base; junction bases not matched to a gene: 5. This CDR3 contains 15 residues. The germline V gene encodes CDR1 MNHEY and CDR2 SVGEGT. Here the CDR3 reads CASSYRLALSYEQYF. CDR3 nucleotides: TGTGCCAGCAGTTACAGACTAGCCTTATCCTACGAGCAGTACTTC.

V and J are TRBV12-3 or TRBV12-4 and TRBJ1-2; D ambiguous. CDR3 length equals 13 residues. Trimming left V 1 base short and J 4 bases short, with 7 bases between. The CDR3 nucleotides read TGTGCCAGCAGTTTAGGGCAGGTCTATGGCTACACCTTC. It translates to CASSLGQVYGYTF.

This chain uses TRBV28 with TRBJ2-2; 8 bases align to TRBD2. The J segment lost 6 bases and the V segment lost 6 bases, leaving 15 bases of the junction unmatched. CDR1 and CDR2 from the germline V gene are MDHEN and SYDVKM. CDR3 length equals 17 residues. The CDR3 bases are TGTGCCAGCAGCGCACCCTCCGGGACTAGGCGGTCCGGGGAGCTGTTTTTT. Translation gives CASSAPSGTRRSGELFF.

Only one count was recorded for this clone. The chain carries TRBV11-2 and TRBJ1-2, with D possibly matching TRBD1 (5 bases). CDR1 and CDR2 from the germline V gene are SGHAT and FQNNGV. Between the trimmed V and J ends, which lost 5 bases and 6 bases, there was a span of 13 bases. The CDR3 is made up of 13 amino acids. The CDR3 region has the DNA TGTGCCAGCAGCCCGGGGCAGGGAAATGGCTACACCTTC. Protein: CASSPGQGNGYTF.

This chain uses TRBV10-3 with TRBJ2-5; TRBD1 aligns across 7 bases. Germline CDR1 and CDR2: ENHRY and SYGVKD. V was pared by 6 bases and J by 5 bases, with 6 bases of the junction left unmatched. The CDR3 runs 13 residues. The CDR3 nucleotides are TGTGCCATCAGCGGACAGGTCCAGGAGACCCAGTACTTC. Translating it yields CAISGQVQETQYF.

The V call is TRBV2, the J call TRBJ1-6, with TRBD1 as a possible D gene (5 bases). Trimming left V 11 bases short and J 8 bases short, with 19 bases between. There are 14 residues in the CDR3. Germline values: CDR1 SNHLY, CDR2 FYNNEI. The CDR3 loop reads CAGHRRIEDSPLHF. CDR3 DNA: TGTGCCGGGCACAGGAGAATCGAGGATTCACCCCTCCACTTT.

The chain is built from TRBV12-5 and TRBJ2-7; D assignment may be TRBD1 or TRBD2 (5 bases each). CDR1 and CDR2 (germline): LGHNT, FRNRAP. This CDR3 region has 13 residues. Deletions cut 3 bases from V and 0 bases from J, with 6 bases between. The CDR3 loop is CASGFGTSYEQYF. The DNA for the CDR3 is TGTGCTAGTGGTTTCGGGACCTCCTACGAGCAGTACTTC. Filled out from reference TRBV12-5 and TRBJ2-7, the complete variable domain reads DARVTQTPRHKVTEMGQEVTMRCQPILGHNTVFWYRQTMMQGLELLAYFRNRAPLDDSGMPKDRFSAEMPDATLATLKIQPSEPRDSAVYFCASGFGTSYEQYFGPGTRLTVT.

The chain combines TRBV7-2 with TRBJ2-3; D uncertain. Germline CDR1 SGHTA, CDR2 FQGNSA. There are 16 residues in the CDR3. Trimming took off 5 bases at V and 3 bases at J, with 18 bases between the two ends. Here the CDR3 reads CASSRATLIGTDTQYF. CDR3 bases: TGTGCCAGCAGCCGCGCGACCCTTATTGGAACAGATACGCAGTATTTT.

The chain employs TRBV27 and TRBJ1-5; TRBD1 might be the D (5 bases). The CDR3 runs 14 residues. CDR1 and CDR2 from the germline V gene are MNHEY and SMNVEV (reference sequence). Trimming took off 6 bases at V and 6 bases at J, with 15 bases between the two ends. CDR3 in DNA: TGTGCCAGCAGCCTCCAGGGAGGTGGTCAGCCCCAGCATTTT. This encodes CASSLQGGGQPQHF.

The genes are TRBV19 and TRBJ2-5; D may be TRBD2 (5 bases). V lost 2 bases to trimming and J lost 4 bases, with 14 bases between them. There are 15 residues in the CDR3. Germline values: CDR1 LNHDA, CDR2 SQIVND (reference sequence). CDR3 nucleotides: TGTGCCAGTAGTATAAAGCGGCCCACCACAGAGACCCAGTACTTC. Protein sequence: CASSIKRPTTETQYF.

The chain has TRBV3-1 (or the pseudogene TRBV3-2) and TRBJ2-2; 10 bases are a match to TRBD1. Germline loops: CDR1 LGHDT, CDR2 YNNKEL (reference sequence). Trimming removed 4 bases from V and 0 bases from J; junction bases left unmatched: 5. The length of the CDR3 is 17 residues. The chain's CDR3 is CASSPRQGATNTGELFF. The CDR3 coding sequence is TGTGCCAGCAGCCCTCGACAGGGGGCTACGAACACCGGGGAGCTGTTTTTT.

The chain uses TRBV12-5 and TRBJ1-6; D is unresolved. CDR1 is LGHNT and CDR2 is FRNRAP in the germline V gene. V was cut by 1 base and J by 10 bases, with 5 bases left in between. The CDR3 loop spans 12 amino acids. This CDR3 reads CASGLERSPLHF. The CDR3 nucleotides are TGTGCTAGTGGTTTGGAAAGGTCACCCCTCCACTTT.

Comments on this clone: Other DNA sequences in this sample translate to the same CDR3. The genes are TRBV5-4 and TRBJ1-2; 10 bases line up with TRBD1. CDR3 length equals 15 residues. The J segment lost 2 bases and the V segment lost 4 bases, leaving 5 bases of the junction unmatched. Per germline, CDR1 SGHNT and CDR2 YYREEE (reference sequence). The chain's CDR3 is CASSVPGQGNYGYTF. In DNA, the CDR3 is TGTGCCAGCAGCGTGCCGGGACAGGGGAACTATGGCTACACCTTC.

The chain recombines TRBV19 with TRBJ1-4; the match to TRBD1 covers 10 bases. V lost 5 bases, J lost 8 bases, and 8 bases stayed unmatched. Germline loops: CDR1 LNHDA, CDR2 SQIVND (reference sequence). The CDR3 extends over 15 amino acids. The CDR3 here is CASSVRQGAEEKLFF. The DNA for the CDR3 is TGTGCCAGTAGTGTCAGACAGGGGGCGGAGGAAAAACTGTTTTTT. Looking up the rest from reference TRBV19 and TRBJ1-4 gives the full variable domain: DGGITQSPKYLFRKEGQNVTLSCEQNLNHDAMYWYRQDPGQGLRLIYYSQIVNDFQKGDIAEGYSVSREKKESFPLTVTSAQKNPTAFYLCASSVRQGAEEKLFFGSGTQLSVL.

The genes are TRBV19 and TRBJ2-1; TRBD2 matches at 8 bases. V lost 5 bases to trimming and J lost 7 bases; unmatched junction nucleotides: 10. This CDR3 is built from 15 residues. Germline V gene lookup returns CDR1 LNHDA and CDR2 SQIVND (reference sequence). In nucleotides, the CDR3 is TGTGCCAGTAGTTATCGGGGGGGCCAAAGGAATGAGCAGTTCTTC. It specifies CASSYRGGQRNEQFF. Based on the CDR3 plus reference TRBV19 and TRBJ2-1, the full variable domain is DGGITQSPKYLFRKEGQNVTLSCEQNLNHDAMYWYRQDPGQGLRLIYYSQIVNDFQKGDIAEGYSVSREKKESFPLTVTSAQKNPTAFYLCASSYRGGQRNEQFFGPGTRLTVL.

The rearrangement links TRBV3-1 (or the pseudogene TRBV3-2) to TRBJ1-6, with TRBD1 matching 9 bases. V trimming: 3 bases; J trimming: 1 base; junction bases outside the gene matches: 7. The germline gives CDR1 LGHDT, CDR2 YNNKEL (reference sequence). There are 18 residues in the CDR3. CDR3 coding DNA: TGTGCCAGCAGCCAGGACGGGACAGGGTTTTCCTATAATTCACCCCTCCACTTT. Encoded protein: CASSQDGTGFSYNSPLHF.

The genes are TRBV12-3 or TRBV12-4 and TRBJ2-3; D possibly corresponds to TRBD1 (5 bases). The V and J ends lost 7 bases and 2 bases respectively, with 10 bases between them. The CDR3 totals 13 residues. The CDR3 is CASTTGATDTQYF. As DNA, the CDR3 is TGTGCCAGCACTACAGGCGCCACAGATACGCAGTATTTT.

The CDR3 protein is CAISESNIGLETQYF. The CDR3 nucleotides read TGTGCCATCAGTGAGTCGAATATTGGGCTGGAGACCCAGTACTTC. V is TRBV10-3 and J is TRBJ2-5; D is unresolved. The V gene's germline CDR1 is ENHRY and CDR2 SYGVKD. V was shortened by 0 bases and J by 5 bases, with 13 bases between the two germline ends. The CDR3 sequence is 15 residues long.

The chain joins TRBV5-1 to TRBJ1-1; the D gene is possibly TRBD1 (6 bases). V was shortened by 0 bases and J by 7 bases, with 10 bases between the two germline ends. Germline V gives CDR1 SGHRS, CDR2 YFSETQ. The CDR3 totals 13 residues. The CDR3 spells CASSLGGQNEAFF. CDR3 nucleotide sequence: TGCGCCAGCAGCTTGGGGGGGCAGAATGAAGCTTTCTTT.

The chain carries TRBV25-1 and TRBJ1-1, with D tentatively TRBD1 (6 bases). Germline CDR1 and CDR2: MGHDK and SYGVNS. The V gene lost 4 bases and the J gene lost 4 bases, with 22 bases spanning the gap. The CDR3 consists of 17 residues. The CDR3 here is CASSGPKAGAWGTEAFF. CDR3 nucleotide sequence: TGTGCCAGCAGTGGACCAAAGGCAGGGGCTTGGGGCACTGAAGCTTTCTTT.

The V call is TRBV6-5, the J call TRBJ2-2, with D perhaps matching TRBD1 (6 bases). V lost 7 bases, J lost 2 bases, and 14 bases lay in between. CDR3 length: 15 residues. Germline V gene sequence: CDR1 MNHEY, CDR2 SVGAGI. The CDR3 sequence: CASNQGQTNTGELFF. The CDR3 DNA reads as TGTGCCAGCAATCAGGGGCAGACCAACACCGGGGAGCTGTTTTTT.

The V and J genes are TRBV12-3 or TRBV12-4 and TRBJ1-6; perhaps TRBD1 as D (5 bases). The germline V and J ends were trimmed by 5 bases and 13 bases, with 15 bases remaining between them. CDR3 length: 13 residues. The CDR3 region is CASSRERGSPLHF. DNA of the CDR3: TGTGCCAGCAGTCGGGAAAGGGGAAGTCCCCTCCACTTT.

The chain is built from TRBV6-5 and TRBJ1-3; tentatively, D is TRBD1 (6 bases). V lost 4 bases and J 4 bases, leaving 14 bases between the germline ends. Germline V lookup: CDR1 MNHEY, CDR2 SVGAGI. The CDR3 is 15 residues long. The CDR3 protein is CASSLGASEGNTIYF. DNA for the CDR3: TGTGCCAGCAGTTTGGGGGCATCGGAAGGAAACACCATATATTTT.